Each of the 21 T cell receptor beta chains below was sequenced from the same sample in a study of shared clonotypes between healthy human individuals (dated by TCRdb to about 2020). Receptor amplification or capture employed the immunoSEQ multiplex PCR assay. Here the immuneACCESS table is served through TCRdb, limited to in-frame sequences with V and J called. Missing clones are a known gap in these copies; in checked studies unresolved V genes cover under half, and the rest lacks a known reason. Counted in this sample were around 530,000 clones; roughly 79% of them appeared once. About 12% of the sample lies in the top ten. Sequencing was performed on PBMCs. These receptors all stem from a woman in her forties in good health. Some clones in this sample may be carry-over from other donors' samples.

Note on this clone: It is likely a read error: a sequence one base away is far more abundant. This sample also contains other DNA sequences that code for the same CDR3. The chain carries TRBV30 and TRBJ1-1; a possible D gene is TRBD1 (6 bases). Trimming removed 7 bases from V and 11 bases from J, with 17 bases in between. CDR1 and CDR2 (germline): GTSNPN, SVGIG (reference sequence). This CDR3 comprises 11 residues. CDR3 DNA: TGTGCCTACCACAGGGAGGGGGAGGCTTTCTTT. Its translation: CAYHREGEAFF.

This clone was observed a few times. The chain uses TRBV5-5 and TRBJ2-7; D may be TRBD2 (6 bases). This CDR3 has 14 amino acids. V gave up 2 bases and J gave up 4 bases, with 13 bases separating them. Germline CDR1 SGHKS, CDR2 YYEKEE (reference sequence). CDR3 protein: CASSFATAGYEQYF. The CDR3 coding sequence is TGTGCCAGCAGCTTCGCCACGGCGGGATACGAGCAGTACTTC.

V gene TRBV11-2 combines with J gene TRBJ1-1; 7 bases fit TRBD1. The CDR3 extends over 16 amino acids. V lost 5 bases and J lost 8; bases outside the gene matches: 17. Per germline, CDR1 SGHAT and CDR2 FQNNGV. CDR3 loop: CASSLSGTGTAKEAFF. The CDR3 bases are TGTGCCAGCAGCCTCAGTGGAACCGGGACAGCTAAAGAAGCTTTCTTT.

The rearrangement uses TRBV7-6 and TRBJ2-7; D is ambiguous. Trimming took 1 base from V and 3 from J, leaving 16 bases between them. Germline V lookup: CDR1 SGHVS, CDR2 FNYEAQ. The CDR3 contains 16 residues. CDR3 residues: CASSLEVSWSVYEQYF. The DNA of the CDR3 is TGTGCCAGCAGCTTAGAGGTGTCTTGGTCTGTCTACGAGCAGTACTTC.

This clone was seen a single time. The chain recombines TRBV29-1 with TRBJ2-5; no clear D gene. The V end lost 2 bases, the J end lost 5 bases, and 3 bases lay between the germline ends. Germline V gives CDR1 SQVTM, CDR2 ANQGSEA. The CDR3 has 10 residues. DNA for the CDR3: TGCAGCGTTGAAAGCGAGACCCAGTACTTC. It translates to CSVESETQYF.

In this sample, this clone turned up many times. Other DNA sequences from this sample encode an identical CDR3 as well. This chain joins TRBV30 and TRBJ1-3; D unresolved. With 3 bases removed from V and 4 bases from J, the gap between germline ends came to 10 bases. CDR3 size: 13 residues. Germline values: CDR1 GTSNPN, CDR2 SVGIG (reference sequence). CDR3 loop: CAWRGLGGNTIYF. In nucleotides, the CDR3 is TGTGCCTGGAGAGGTCTGGGGGGAAACACCATATATTTT.

The V call is TRBV6-1, the J call TRBJ1-1; possibly TRBD1 for D (5 bases). CDR1 MNHNS and CDR2 SASEGT come from the germline V gene. V shed 7 bases and J shed 1 base, with 10 bases lying between them. The CDR3 runs to 13 residues. The CDR3 sequence is CASTRQPNTEAFF. The CDR3 coding sequence is TGTGCCAGCACAAGACAGCCGAACACTGAAGCTTTCTTT.

This rearrangement joins TRBV7-9 to TRBJ2-7; unclear D gene. The CDR3 has 14 amino acids. Germline CDR1 SEHNR, CDR2 FQNEAQ (reference sequence). V lost 1 base and J lost 1, with 8 bases in between. CDR3 sequence reads: CASSLVAWSYEQYF. The DNA for the CDR3 is TGTGCCAGCAGCTTAGTTGCGTGGTCCTACGAGCAGTACTTC.

The chain employs TRBV5-1 and TRBJ2-5, with 7 bases fitting TRBD1. V was pared by 1 base and J by 2 bases, with 5 bases of the junction left unmatched. This CDR3 region has 15 residues. Germline values: CDR1 SGHRS, CDR2 YFSETQ. CDR3 nucleotides: TGCGCCAGCAGCTTGTACGGGACAGAACAAGAGACCCAGTACTTC. This codes for CASSLYGTEQETQYF. The variable domain in full, with the rest retrieved from reference TRBV5-1 and TRBJ2-5, is KAGVTQTPRYLIKTRGQQVTLSCSPISGHRSVSWYQQTPGQGLQFLFEYFSETQRNKGNFPGRFSGRQFSNSRSEMNVSTLELGDSALYLCASSLYGTEQETQYFGPGTRLLVL.

The chain joins TRBV7-3 to TRBJ2-2; 9 bases match TRBD2. This CDR3 contains 15 residues. Germline CDR1 is SGHTA and CDR2 is FQGTGA. The trim removed 2 bases at V and 4 bases at J, leaving 2 bases unmatched. The CDR3 sequence is CASSLAGGGTGELFF. For the CDR3, the DNA is TGTGCCAGCAGCTTAGCGGGAGGGGGCACCGGGGAGCTGTTTTTT.

A word on this clone: The same CDR3 also results from other DNA sequences found in this sample. The V gene is TRBV7-2, the J gene TRBJ2-7; maybe TRBD2 (5 bases). This CDR3 region has 14 residues. Germline CDR1 is SGHTA and CDR2 is FQGNSA. V gave up 3 bases and J gave up 0 bases, with 9 bases separating them. The CDR3 nucleotides are TGTGCCAGCAGCTTGTCGGGGATCTCCTACGAGCAGTACTTC. Residues: CASSLSGISYEQYF.

The chain uses TRBV29-1 and TRBJ2-2, with D perhaps matching TRBD1 (6 bases). The CDR3 spans 13 residues. The germline V and J ends were trimmed by 6 bases and 5 bases, with 13 bases remaining between them. Germline assignment: CDR1 SQVTM and CDR2 ANQGSEA. In DNA, the CDR3 is TGCAGCGTGGGGCCCAGGGGAACCGGGGAGCTGTTTTTT. Its protein product is CSVGPRGTGELFF.

Comments on this clone: Given a far larger clone just one base away, this is likely a sequencing read error. The chain employs TRBV5-1 and TRBJ2-5, with 7 bases fitting TRBD1. Germline V CDR1 and CDR2: SGHRS, YFSETQ. This CDR3 has 14 amino acids. Trimming at V came to 0 bases and at J to 2 bases, leaving 1 base not matched to a gene. CDR3 DNA sequence: TGCGCCAGCAGCTTGGGGGGACAGCAAGAGACCCAGTACTTC. Translated, it gives CASSLGGQQETQYF.

This chain uses TRBV30 with TRBJ2-2, with unresolved D. In germline, CDR1 is GTSNPN, CDR2 SVGIG (reference sequence). The CDR3 extends over 14 amino acids. V lost 1 base to trimming and J lost 3 bases, with 9 bases between them. For the CDR3, the DNA is TGTGCCTGGAGTGCCGCCCTTTACACCGGGGAGCTGTTTTTT. It translates to CAWSAALYTGELFF.

This clone was counted ten times or more. V and J are TRBV19 and TRBJ2-3, with 8 bases aligning to TRBD1. Germline CDR1 LNHDA, CDR2 SQIVND (reference sequence). With 5 bases clipped from V and 2 bases from J, the junction kept 6 bases outside the gene matches. CDR3 length: 15 amino acids. CDR3 residues: CASSFDRGSTDTQYF. Here the CDR3 DNA reads TGTGCCAGTAGTTTTGACAGGGGCTCCACAGATACGCAGTATTTT. Variable domain in full (rest from reference TRBV19 and TRBJ2-3): DGGITQSPKYLFRKEGQNVTLSCEQNLNHDAMYWYRQDPGQGLRLIYYSQIVNDFQKGDIAEGYSVSREKKESFPLTVTSAQKNPTAFYLCASSFDRGSTDTQYFGPGTRLTVL.

The chain has TRBV14 and TRBJ2-1, with a tentative D call TRBD2 (7 bases). The germline V gene encodes CDR1 SGHDN and CDR2 FVKESK. The CDR3 length is 15 residues. Between the trimmed V and J ends, which lost 4 bases and 7 bases, there was a span of 17 bases. The CDR3 region has the DNA TGTGCCAGCAGCCCGCGGGAGTCGCAGGGGAATGAGCAGTTCTTC. Encoded protein: CASSPRESQGNEQFF.

This clone was picked up one time. The chain uses TRBV4-2 and TRBJ1-1; 8 nucleotides match TRBD1. The CDR3 runs 14 residues. CDR1 and CDR2 from the germline V gene are LGHNA and YNFKEQ. V shed 4 bases, J shed 6 bases, and the junction held 7 bases outside the gene matches. CDR3 region: CASSPARQGPEAFF. The CDR3 nucleotides are TGTGCCAGCAGCCCCGCCCGACAGGGGCCTGAAGCTTTCTTT.

The chain has TRBV30 and TRBJ2-6; D is perhaps TRBD1 or TRBD2 (5 bases each). V was pared by 6 bases and J by 0 bases, with 21 bases between. Germline assignment: CDR1 GTSNPN and CDR2 SVGIG (reference sequence). There are 18 residues in the CDR3. This CDR3 is CACPQPGPLVSGANVLTF. In DNA, the CDR3 is TGTGCCTGCCCCCAACCGGGACCTCTGGTCTCTGGGGCCAACGTCCTGACTTTC.

The V and J genes are TRBV27 and TRBJ2-7, with D uncertain. Per germline, CDR1 MNHEY and CDR2 SMNVEV (reference sequence). This CDR3 is built from 15 residues. Trimming cost V 6 bases and J 1 base, with 16 bases left between them. CDR3 DNA: TGTGCCAGCAGAGCTACGGCGGTTAGTTCCTACGAGCAGTACTTC. Translation gives CASRATAVSSYEQYF.

J is TRBJ1-3 and V is TRBV18, with 12 nucleotides matching TRBD1. Germline V gives CDR1 KGHSH, CDR2 LQKENI. CDR3 length: 16 amino acids. The V and J ends lost 4 bases and 4 bases, in that order; junction bases with no gene match: 5. The CDR3 nucleotides are TGTGCCAGCTCACGGGGACAGGGGGCTGGAGGAAACACCATATATTTT. Protein: CASSRGQGAGGNTIYF.

This clone was counted only a few times. The V and J genes are TRBV7-2 and TRBJ1-1, with D possibly being TRBD1 (6 bases). Germline CDR1 reads SGHTA; CDR2 reads FQGNSA. The V end lost 5 bases, the J end lost 10 bases, and 17 bases lay between the germline ends. The length of the CDR3 is 13 residues. The CDR3 coding sequence is TGTGCCAGCAGCCGGGGACACTGGAGGGTAGCTTTCTTT. Translation gives CASSRGHWRVAFF.